These 14 T cell receptor beta chains originate from one sample sequenced in a study of identical twins. MiXCR was run by TCRdb on the 5' RACE reads, yielding one entry per CDR3 protein. The data contain 500,000 or so distinct CDR3 sequences, 22% of them singletons. A further study also used this sample, focusing on T cells expressing NK-cell markers.

The material sequenced was CD4+ T cells sorted from blood. All receptors come from a woman between 18 and 29 years old in good health.

The genes are TRBV6-2 or TRBV6-3 and TRBJ2-1; D ambiguous. The germline CDR1 and CDR2 sequences are MNHEY and SVGEGT. There are 12 residues in the CDR3. Trimming stripped 2 bases from V and 9 bases from J, with 8 bases between. DNA of the CDR3: TGTGCCAGCAGTTACCGGTCGCTTGAGCAGTTCTTC. It codes for CASSYRSLEQFF.

The chain has TRBV7-9 and TRBJ1-5; 8 bases map to TRBD1. This CDR3 region has 14 residues. Trimming removed 4 bases from V and 9 bases from J; junction bases left unmatched: 8. Germline V gene sequence: CDR1 SEHNR, CDR2 FQNEAQ (reference sequence). The DNA for the CDR3 is TGTGCCAGCAGCTCAGGACAGGGCGTTGGGCCCCAGCATTTT. It codes for CASSSGQGVGPQHF.

This clonotype was counted ten times or more. The rearrangement joins TRBV6-2 or TRBV6-3 to TRBJ2-1, with TRBD2 identical over 11 bases. Trimming at V came to 2 bases and at J to 6 bases, leaving 3 bases not matched to a gene. This CDR3 comprises 15 residues. Germline lookup yields CDR1 MNHEY and CDR2 SVGEGT. CDR3 residues: CASSYRTSGSNEQFF. CDR3 coding DNA: TGTGCCAGCAGTTACCGCACTAGCGGGAGCAATGAGCAGTTCTTC.

This clonotype was counted only a few times. The chain joins TRBV20-1 to TRBJ2-1; perhaps TRBD1 as D (6 bases). Germline CDR1 and CDR2: DFQATT and SNEGSKA (reference sequence). V was shortened by 3 bases and J by 3 bases, with 12 bases between the two germline ends. The CDR3 loop spans 14 amino acids. CDR3: CSASRGGRYNEQFF. In DNA form, the CDR3 reads TGCAGTGCTAGTCGAGGGGGACGCTACAATGAGCAGTTCTTC.

The genes are TRBV18 and TRBJ2-7; 7 bases align to TRBD1. After removal of 5 bases from V and 2 bases from J, the junction contained 3 bases not matched to a gene. Germline lookup yields CDR1 KGHSH and CDR2 LQKENI. The CDR3 runs to 13 residues. CDR3 protein: CASSGQGAYEQYF. The CDR3 DNA sequence: TGTGCCAGCTCAGGGCAGGGGGCCTACGAGCAGTACTTC.

The chain is built from TRBV3-1 and TRBJ1-6; no clear D. The V gene lost 1 base and the J gene lost 7 bases, with 5 bases spanning the gap. This CDR3 comprises 13 residues. Per germline, CDR1 LGHDT and CDR2 YNNKEL (reference sequence). CDR3 bases: TGTGCCAGCAGCCAAGGAGAGAATTCACCCCTCCACTTT. Protein sequence: CASSQGENSPLHF.

This clonotype was recorded at least ten times. The chain has TRBV20-1 and TRBJ2-1; 13 nucleotides match TRBD2. Trimming cost V 3 bases and J 9 bases; bases outside gene matches: 11. Germline-derived CDR1 and CDR2 are DFQATT and SNEGSKA (reference sequence). This CDR3 has 16 amino acids. CDR3 DNA: TGCAGTGCTAGTTATAGGACTAGCGGGAGAACGGTTGAGCAGTTCTTC. This encodes CSASYRTSGRTVEQFF.

V and J are TRBV20-1 and TRBJ2-3; TRBD2 aligns across 8 bases. Germline values: CDR1 DFQATT, CDR2 SNEGSKA (reference sequence). There are 15 residues in the CDR3. The V segment lost 5 bases and the J segment 3 bases; nucleotides outside the gene matches: 10. The CDR3: CSAYLAGGGTDTQYF. As DNA, the CDR3 is TGCAGTGCTTACCTAGCGGGTGGGGGGACAGATACGCAGTATTTT.

This clonotype was observed a single time. The J gene is TRBJ2-2, the V gene TRBV4-2; 9 nucleotides align to TRBD2. Germline CDR1 reads LGHNA; CDR2 reads YNFKEQ. The V segment lost 1 base and the J segment 7 bases; nucleotides outside the gene matches: 10. The CDR3 totals 17 residues. The CDR3 spells CASSQGIAGDFNGELFF. As DNA, the CDR3 is TGTGCCAGCAGCCAAGGAATAGCGGGAGATTTTAACGGGGAGCTGTTTTTT.

V gene TRBV19 combines with J gene TRBJ1-4; D ambiguous. CDR1 is LNHDA, CDR2 SQIVND, per germline (reference sequence). The CDR3 has 14 residues. Trimming pared 5 bases from V and 7 bases from J, leaving 14 bases between. CDR3 nucleotides: TGTGCCAGTAGTCTTCAGCATGGAGGTGAAAAACTGTTTTTT. It yields the protein CASSLQHGGEKLFF.

The chain uses TRBV3-1 and TRBJ1-6, with D possibly being TRBD1 (5 bases). V lost 6 bases and J lost 6, with 12 bases in between. Germline V gene sequence: CDR1 LGHDT, CDR2 YNNKEL (reference sequence). The CDR3 runs to 14 residues. As DNA, the CDR3 is TGTGCCAGCAGAGAACATGGGACTAATTCACCCCTCCACTTT. Protein: CASREHGTNSPLHF. Variable domain in full (rest from reference TRBV3-1 and TRBJ1-6): DTAVSQTPKYLVTQMGNDKSIKCEQNLGHDTMYWYKQDSKKFLKIMFSYNNKELIINETVPNRFSPKSPDKAHLNLHINSLELGDSAVYFCASREHGTNSPLHFGNGTRLTVT.

This clonotype has just a few counts. V and J are TRBV20-1 and TRBJ2-3; TRBD2 might be the D (7 bases). The CDR3 consists of 15 residues. V was pared by 3 bases and J by 1 base, with 14 bases between. Germline CDR1 DFQATT, CDR2 SNEGSKA (reference sequence). The CDR3 coding sequence is TGCAGTGCTAGGGGGGCGGGAGATGGCACAGATACGCAGTATTTT. This gives the protein CSARGAGDGTDTQYF.

This clonotype was counted only a few times. The chain has TRBV6-5 and TRBJ1-1; D uncertain. The V end was cut by 0 bases, the J end by 4 bases, with 12 bases between. Per germline, CDR1 MNHEY and CDR2 SVGAGI. This CDR3 contains 15 residues. CDR3 residues: CASSYSRAWATEAFF. CDR3 coding DNA: TGTGCCAGCAGTTACTCCCGGGCATGGGCCACTGAAGCTTTCTTT.

The chain is built from TRBV20-1 and TRBJ2-3; D possibly corresponds to TRBD2 (6 bases). V lost 3 bases, J lost 5 bases, and 12 bases lay in between. Looked up from germline, CDR1 is DFQATT and CDR2 is SNEGSKA (reference sequence). The CDR3 consists of 13 residues. The CDR3 DNA sequence: TGCAGTGCTAGGGTGGGGGGAAAAGATACGCAGTATTTT. Its protein product is CSARVGGKDTQYF.